This is a list of T cell receptor beta chains from one sample in a study of cytomegalovirus exposure and HLA in healthy donors. Only in-frame clones appear in the TCRdb table, and some are missing; sequencing was by immunoSEQ multiplex PCR. The sample totals approximately 75,000 clones. Sequenced sample: PBMCs. Receptors were obtained from a boy aged 5 to 17 in good health and CMV-seronegative. The CDR3 runs from the conserved cysteine through the conserved F or W. Fields, in order: V gene, D gene, J gene, CDR3 protein, CDR3 DNA. A D gene is named only where the DNA matches it firmly.

V: TRBV4-1; D: TRBD1; J: TRBJ2-7; CDR3: CASSQVTGGAYEQYF; DNA: TGCGCCAGCAGCCAAGTGACAGGGGGCGCCTACGAGCAGTACTTC
V: TRBV27; D: .; J: TRBJ2-1; CDR3: CASSLSRVNEQFF; DNA: TGTGCCAGCAGTTTATCGCGGGTCAATGAGCAGTTCTTC
V: TRBV4-2; D: .; J: TRBJ1-3; CDR3: CASSQDSGSWNTIYF; DNA: TGTGCCAGCAGCCAAGATTCGGGGAGTTGGAACACCATATATTTT
V: TRBV20-1; D: .; J: TRBJ2-5; CDR3: CSALEETQYF; DNA: TGCAGTGCCCTTGAGGAGACCCAGTACTTC
V: TRBV30; D: TRBD1; J: TRBJ1-2; CDR3: CARRNWGQATYGYTF; DNA: TGTGCCCGCCGGAACTGGGGACAGGCTACTTATGGCTACACCTTC
V: TRBV4-2; D: TRBD2; J: TRBJ2-1; CDR3: CASSDNPAGGSNEQFF; DNA: TGTGCCAGCAGCGACAATCCAGCGGGGGGCTCCAATGAGCAGTTCTTC
V: TRBV6-5; D: .; J: TRBJ1-4; CDR3: CASSPRHRNEKLFF; DNA: TGTGCCAGCAGTCCCAGGCACCGTAATGAAAAACTGTTTTTT
V: TRBV15; D: .; J: TRBJ2-3; CDR3: CATSRDITDTQYF; DNA: TGTGCCACCAGCAGAGACATCACAGATACGCAGTATTTT
V: TRBV30; D: .; J: TRBJ1-1; CDR3: CAWGGQPTEAFF; DNA: TGTGCCTGGGGGGGACAACCCACTGAAGCTTTCTTT
V: TRBV30; D: .; J: TRBJ2-1; CDR3: CAWSQGSSDNEQFF; DNA: TGTGCCTGGTCTCAGGGGAGCTCCGACAATGAGCAGTTCTTC
V: TRBV9; D: .; J: TRBJ2-7; CDR3: CASSPTPRSAYEQYF; DNA: TGTGCCAGCAGCCCCACCCCGAGGAGCGCCTACGAGCAGTACTTC
V: TRBV27; D: .; J: TRBJ1-2; CDR3: CASSPRQFYYGYTF; DNA: TGTGCCAGCAGTCCCAGACAGTTCTACTATGGCTACACCTTC
V: TRBV6-1; D: TRBD1; J: TRBJ1-1; CDR3: CASREGQGGLAFF; DNA: TGTGCCAGCAGAGAGGGACAGGGGGGTCTGGCTTTCTTT
V: TRBV25-1; D: TRBD1; J: TRBJ1-2; CDR3: CASSDSGIRGRGYTF; DNA: TGTGCCAGCAGTGACTCGGGAATAAGGGGGCGAGGCTACACCTTC
V: TRBV30; D: .; J: TRBJ1-2; CDR3: CAWGRGRPYGYTF; DNA: TGTGCCTGGGGGCGAGGGAGGCCCTATGGCTACACCTTC
V: TRBV6-5; D: TRBD2; J: TRBJ2-7; CDR3: CASSVLAGVGEQYF; DNA: TGTGCCAGCAGTGTACTAGCGGGAGTTGGGGAGCAGTACTTC
V: TRBV4-1; D: .; J: TRBJ1-2; CDR3: CASSQGRREYTF; DNA: TGCGCCAGCAGCCAAGGAAGGAGGGAATACACCTTC
V: TRBV5-1; D: .; J: TRBJ2-5; CDR3: CASSIQGIETQYF; DNA: TGCGCCAGCAGTATACAGGGCATAGAGACCCAGTACTTC
V: TRBV18; D: TRBD1; J: TRBJ2-7; CDR3: CASSRNRTGGGYEQYF; DNA: TGTGCCAGCTCACGGAACCGGACAGGGGGCGGCTACGAGCAGTACTTC
V: TRBV27; D: .; J: TRBJ1-2; CDR3: CASSLWQGGGYTF; DNA: TGTGCCAGCAGTTTATGGCAGGGTGGTGGCTACACCTTC
V: TRBV7-9; D: .; J: TRBJ1-2; CDR3: CASSLDTAWGYTF; DNA: TGTGCCAGCAGCTTGGACACGGCTTGGGGCTACACCTTC
V: TRBV30; D: .; J: TRBJ2-2; CDR3: CAWSVPGLSNTGELFF; DNA: TGTGCCTGGAGTGTACCGGGACTTTCGAACACCGGGGAGCTGTTTTTT
V: TRBV15; D: .; J: TRBJ2-7; CDR3: CATSRVTGTYEQYF; DNA: TGTGCCACCAGCAGAGTTACAGGGACCTACGAGCAGTACTTC
V: TRBV5-1; D: TRBD1; J: TRBJ2-1; CDR3: CASSYGTDEQFF; DNA: TGCGCCAGCAGCTACGGGACAGATGAGCAGTTCTTC
V: TRBV5-1; D: .; J: TRBJ2-7; CDR3: CASSPNPGADYEQYF; DNA: TGCGCCAGCAGCCCCAATCCAGGGGCCGACTACGAGCAGTACTTC
V: TRBV5-1; D: TRBD2; J: TRBJ2-1; CDR3: CASRGEEDEQFF; DNA: TGCGCCAGCCGGGGGGAGGAAGATGAGCAGTTCTTC
V: TRBV7-2; D: TRBD2; J: TRBJ2-5; CDR3: CASSFAGGQQETQYF; DNA: TGTGCCAGCAGCTTCGCGGGGGGCCAACAAGAGACCCAGTACTTC
V: TRBV9; D: .; J: TRBJ1-4; CDR3: CASSSQTGDVGEKLFF; DNA: TGTGCCAGCAGCTCTCAAACAGGTGATGTAGGTGAAAAACTGTTTTTT
V: TRBV13; D: TRBD1; J: TRBJ1-6; CDR3: CASSGTGGSVNSPLHF; DNA: TGTGCCAGCAGCGGGACAGGGGGCAGTGTTAATTCACCCCTCCACTTT
V: TRBV5-1; D: .; J: TRBJ2-7; CDR3: CASSWALQVSTPSSEQYF; DNA: TGCGCCAGCAGCTGGGCGTTACAGGTTAGCACTCCCTCCTCCGAGCAGTACTTC
V: TRBV9; D: .; J: TRBJ1-2; CDR3: CASSVGRGRGYTF; DNA: TGTGCCAGCAGCGTTGGCAGGGGACGGGGCTACACCTTC
V: TRBV30; D: TRBD1; J: TRBJ2-7; CDR3: CAWNRGVYEQYF; DNA: TGTGCCTGGAACAGGGGGGTATACGAGCAGTACTTC
V: TRBV6-1; D: .; J: TRBJ1-1; CDR3: CASTLGVNTEAFF; DNA: TGTGCCAGCACCCTAGGGGTGAACACTGAAGCTTTCTTT
V: TRBV29-1; D: .; J: TRBJ1-1; CDR3: CSVQGTNTEAFF; DNA: TGCAGCGTGCAGGGGACGAACACTGAAGCTTTCTTT
V: TRBV4-2; D: .; J: TRBJ2-5; CDR3: CASSPESETQYF; DNA: TGTGCCAGCAGCCCTGAGTCGGAGACCCAGTACTTC
V: TRBV7-9; D: .; J: TRBJ1-4; CDR3: CASSLDQATNEKLFF; DNA: TGTGCCAGCAGCTTAGATCAGGCGACTAATGAAAAACTGTTTTTT
V: TRBV5-1; D: .; J: TRBJ1-5; CDR3: CASSLARGQPQHF; DNA: TGCGCCAGCAGCTTGGCCCGGGGACAGCCCCAGCATTTT
V: TRBV11-3; D: .; J: TRBJ2-5; CDR3: CASSLSTGYGEIQYF; DNA: TGTGCCAGCAGCTTATCCACAGGGTATGGAGAAATCCAGTACTTC
V: TRBV18; D: .; J: TRBJ2-5; CDR3: CASSSSRETQYF; DNA: TGTGCCAGCTCAAGCTCACGAGAGACCCAGTACTTC
V: TRBV4-3; D: TRBD1; J: TRBJ1-2; CDR3: CASSQGQGALGYGYTF; DNA: TGCGCCAGCAGCCAAGGACAGGGGGCATTGGGCTATGGCTACACCTTC
V: TRBV19; D: TRBD1; J: TRBJ1-2; CDR3: CASSIPGQGANGYTF; DNA: TGTGCCAGTAGTATACCGGGACAGGGGGCTAATGGCTACACCTTC
V: TRBV6-5; D: TRBD2; J: TRBJ2-7; CDR3: CASSYSTSGYEQYF; DNA: TGTGCCAGCAGTTACTCGACTAGCGGCTACGAGCAGTACTTC